The T cell receptor beta chain described here comes from a study of human T cells and chemical hapten exposure. Turning to the study itself: TCR yields differed between samples (mainly from small differences in pooled library volume).

J gave up 5 bases and V 4 bases, and 10 bases lay outside the gene matches. Germline V CDR1 and CDR2: MNHNS, SASEGT. This CDR3 comprises 16 residues. The library put unique molecular identifiers onto individual cDNA molecules. TCRdb recomputed calls from the reads with MiXCR, one row per CDR3 protein. This sample has about 120,000 distinct CDR3 sequences, with over 6.5% found just once. Total RNA was extracted from unfractionated whole blood. This clonotype originated in a human donor in good health. Some clones in this sample may be carry-over from other donors' samples. The genes are TRBV6-1 and TRBJ2-3, with 9 positions matching TRBD1. Sequenced sample: whole blood. The CDR3 loop reads CASSVPVRQGVDTQYF. In DNA form, the CDR3 reads TGTGCCAGCAGTGTTCCCGTGAGACAGGGGGTAGATACGCAGTATTTT.